This T cell receptor (beta chain) emerged from a study of T cell responses to AZD1222 COVID-19 vaccine. General study findings and limits: Donors, mostly white British, included more females; clonal diversity was possibly underestimated.

Notes on this clone: Its target is not known.

TCRdb's copy holds only in-frame clones and misses some; the assay was immunoSEQ multiplex PCR. The sample shows some 96,000 clones, 85% to 90% of them seen only once. The CDR3 sequence is 13 residues long. Trimming shortened V by 2 bases and J by 0 bases, and 3 bases separated the two germline ends. In germline, CDR1 is SGHNT, CDR2 YYREEE (reference sequence). Recipients boosted at about 4 weeks or about 12 weeks are pooled. The source material was peripheral blood, sampled 28 days after the second AZD1222 dose. This TCR was sampled from an adult who received the AZD1222 COVID-19 vaccine. The chain combines TRBV5-4 with TRBJ2-1, with D unclear. The CDR3 loop reads CASSLVSYNEQFF. The CDR3, as DNA: TGTGCCAGCAGCTTAGTCTCCTACAATGAGCAGTTCTTC. Supplemented by reference TRBV5-4 and TRBJ2-1, the full variable domain reads ETGVTQSPTHLIKTRGQQVTLRCSSQSGHNTVSWYQQALGQGPQFIFQYYREEENGRGNFPPRFSGLQFPNYSSELNVNALELDDSALYLCASSLVSYNEQFFGPGTRLTVL.